These T cell receptor beta chains were read from a single sample in a study of blood T cell repertoires in COVID-19. Clones were sequenced by immunoSEQ multiplex PCR, and TCRdb holds only the in-frame ones, with some missing. Among 90,000 or so clones, about 70% were seen once, and the ten largest hold roughly 25%. The specimen was peripheral blood. These receptors came from a woman in her sixties in a cohort sampled during active or convalescent COVID-19. The CDR3 runs from the conserved cysteine through the conserved F or W. D genes are given only for firm matches. For some rows the clone size is stated as once, few or many, or as a class when expanded; others skip it.

j_call	clone_size	v_call	d_call	cdr3_aa	cdr3_nt
TRBJ1-1	NA	TRBV5-4	TRBD1	CASSTGGEAEAFF	TGTGCCAGCAGCACAGGGGGGGAGGCTGAAGCTTTCTTT
TRBJ2-1	NA	TRBV6-1	TRBD1	CASSEDWTGTYNEQFF	TGTGCCAGCAGTGAAGATTGGACAGGGACCTACAATGAGCAGTTCTTC
TRBJ2-1	NA	TRBV11-2	NA	CASSLATETNEQFF	TGTGCCAGCAGCTTAGCCACAGAGACGAATGAGCAGTTCTTC
TRBJ2-3	NA	TRBV9	TRBD1	CASSYTTGGSTDTQYF	TGTGCCAGCAGCTATACGACAGGGGGCAGCACAGATACGCAGTATTTT
TRBJ2-5	once	TRBV7-9	TRBD2	CASSWGLAGETQYF	TGTGCCAGCAGCTGGGGACTAGCTGGAGAGACCCAGTACTTC
TRBJ1-1	NA	TRBV5-1	TRBD1	CASSETGPEAFF	TGCGCCAGCAGCGAGACAGGGCCTGAAGCTTTCTTT
TRBJ1-5	NA	TRBV24-1	NA	CATSDGGNQPQHF	TGTGCCACCAGTGATGGGGGGAATCAGCCCCAGCATTTT
TRBJ1-1	NA	TRBV28	TRBD1	CASSFEGAGNTEAFF	TGTGCCAGCAGTTTTGAGGGGGCTGGGAACACTGAAGCTTTCTTT
TRBJ2-6	NA	TRBV24-1	NA	CATSDSVQTGANVLTF	TGTGCCACCAGTGATTCTGTACAGACTGGGGCCAACGTCCTGACTTTC
TRBJ1-1	NA	TRBV15	NA	CATSREGGALWTEAFF	TGTGCCACCAGCAGAGAAGGTGGGGCCCTTTGGACTGAAGCTTTCTTT
TRBJ2-3	NA	TRBV28	NA	CASSSSPPDTQYF	TGTGCCAGCAGTTCAAGCCCTCCAGATACGCAGTATTTT
TRBJ1-5	few	TRBV6-2/TRBV6-3	TRBD1	CASSYSILTGGNQPQHF	TGTGCCAGCAGTTACTCGATTCTGACAGGGGGCAATCAGCCCCAGCATTTT
TRBJ2-6	few	TRBV4-2	NA	CASSQEMGGSGANVLTF	TGTGCCAGCAGCCAAGAGATGGGGGGCTCTGGGGCCAACGTCCTGACTTTC
TRBJ2-3	NA	TRBV29-1	TRBD1	CSVRTGFTDTQYF	TGCAGCGTCAGGACAGGGTTCACAGATACGCAGTATTTT
TRBJ2-3	NA	TRBV30	TRBD2	CAWSVQAGADTQYF	TGTGCCTGGAGTGTACAGGCGGGGGCAGATACGCAGTATTTT
TRBJ2-1	NA	TRBV20-1	NA	CSASPAYNEQFF	TGCAGTGCTAGTCCAGCGTACAATGAGCAGTTCTTC
TRBJ2-7	NA	TRBV18	TRBD1	CASSSTGGVYEQYF	TGTGCCAGCTCCAGCACAGGGGGCGTTTACGAGCAGTACTTC
TRBJ2-5	NA	TRBV4-3	NA	CASSQSYQETQYF	TGCGCCAGCAGCCAATCATACCAAGAGACCCAGTACTTC
TRBJ2-5	NA	TRBV20-1	NA	CSAKQGETQYF	TGCAGTGCTAAACAGGGCGAGACCCAGTACTTC
TRBJ2-3	once	TRBV5-1	NA	CASSLEGGLHWSDTQYF	TGCGCCAGCAGCTTGGAGGGGGGGCTGCATTGGTCAGATACGCAGTATTTT
TRBJ1-1	NA	TRBV4-3	NA	CASSQDLVVNTEAFF	TGCGCCAGCAGCCAAGATTTAGTCGTGAACACTGAAGCTTTCTTT
TRBJ1-4	few	TRBV28	TRBD1	CASSTRDSLNEKLFF	TGTGCCAGCAGTACACGGGACAGCTTAAATGAAAAACTGTTTTTT
TRBJ1-5	NA	TRBV2	NA	CASSSRGFNQPQHF	TGTGCCAGCAGTTCTAGGGGCTTCAATCAGCCCCAGCATTTT
TRBJ1-5	NA	TRBV18	TRBD1	CASSPGTVNQPQHF	TGTGCCAGCTCACCCGGGACAGTCAATCAGCCCCAGCATTTT
TRBJ2-5	NA	TRBV9	TRBD1	CASSVGTGVWETQYF	TGTGCCAGCAGCGTAGGTACAGGGGTGTGGGAGACCCAGTACTTC
TRBJ2-1	NA	TRBV4-1	TRBD2	CASSQVTGTSGGLGYNEQFF	TGCGCCAGCAGCCAAGTTACCGGGACTAGCGGGGGGCTCGGGTACAATGAGCAGTTCTTC
TRBJ2-7	NA	TRBV19	TRBD1	CASSLQGPTVPPYEQYF	TGTGCCAGTAGTCTACAGGGGCCCACGGTCCCCCCTTACGAGCAGTACTTC
TRBJ2-3	NA	TRBV5-1	TRBD2	CASSPLAGGGTDTQYF	TGCGCCAGCAGCCCCCTGGCGGGGGGCGGCACAGATACGCAGTATTTT
TRBJ2-3	NA	TRBV7-6	TRBD1	CASSWDSRAHFRTDTQYF	TGTGCCAGCAGCTGGGACAGTAGGGCGCACTTTCGCACAGATACGCAGTATTTT
TRBJ2-3	NA	TRBV7-3	TRBD2	CASSLEAGAPSSTDTQYF	TGTGCCAGCAGCCTAGAAGCGGGGGCACCATCTAGCACAGATACGCAGTATTTT